Following are 9 T cell receptor beta chains from one sample sequenced in a study of cytomegalovirus exposure and HLA in healthy donors. In the PCR, 60 Vbeta and 13 Jbeta primers were used. TCRdb's table, derived via immunoSEQ multiplex PCR, lists solely in-frame clones and lacks some. The profile shows 35,000 to 55,000 clones, roughly 77% of them singletons. Sequencing was done on a sample of PBMCs. The receptors were gathered from a man in his thirties or forties in good health and CMV-seronegative.

The genes are TRBV6-6 and TRBJ1-5; a possible D gene is TRBD1 (6 bases). This CDR3 has 13 residues. Between the trimmed V and J ends, which lost 11 bases and 2 bases, there was a span of 13 bases. CDR1 and CDR2 from the germline V gene are MNHNY and SVGAGI (reference sequence). In DNA, the CDR3 is TGTGCCGTCGCAGGGGACGGCAATCAGCCCCAGCATTTT. Its translation: CAVAGDGNQPQHF.

The rearrangement uses TRBV28 and TRBJ1-6; no reliable D call. Between the trimmed V and J ends, which lost 5 bases and 14 bases, there was a span of 16 bases. Germline CDR1 is MDHEN and CDR2 is SYDVKM. This CDR3 contains 13 residues. The CDR3 DNA reads as TGTGCCAGCAGTCGGGAGGACGGGTTCTCCCTCCACTTT. Its translation: CASSREDGFSLHF.

This rearrangement joins TRBV18 to TRBJ2-2; 11 bases agree with TRBD1. CDR1 is KGHSH, CDR2 LQKENI, per germline. This CDR3 has 16 residues. J was trimmed by 4 bases and V by 2 bases; bases with no gene match: 3. The DNA of the CDR3 is TGTGCCAGCTCACCAGAGGGACAGGGGGTCACCGGGGAGCTGTTTTTT. Encoded protein: CASSPEGQGVTGELFF.

The rearrangement links TRBV29-1 to TRBJ1-2, with a weak D call TRBD1 (6 bases). CDR1 is SQVTM, CDR2 ANQGSEA, per germline. The CDR3 is 15 amino acids. V was pared by 1 base and J by 5 bases, with 17 bases between. The DNA of the CDR3 is TGCAGCGTTGAAGGGACACCACTACAGGGATATGGCTACACCTTC. This translates into CSVEGTPLQGYGYTF.

In its sample, this clone was seen a few times. This chain links TRBV7-3 with TRBJ2-5; 8 positions match TRBD2. V shed 5 bases and J 5 bases; nucleotides not matched to a gene: 10. The CDR3 consists of 15 residues. CDR1 SGHTA and CDR2 FQGTGA come from the germline V gene. The CDR3 is CASSAGGGRRETQYF. The DNA of the CDR3 is TGTGCCAGCAGCGCCGGGGGGGGGCGGCGGGAGACCCAGTACTTC.

This clone appeared once. The J gene is TRBJ2-1, the V gene TRBV4-2, with TRBD2 matching over 8 bases. CDR1 LGHNA and CDR2 YNFKEQ come from the germline V gene. This CDR3 has 18 amino acids. With 0 bases clipped from V and 0 bases from J, the junction kept 7 bases outside the gene matches. The CDR3 here is CASSQDGRSGSSYNEQFF. The CDR3 coding sequence is TGTGCCAGCAGCCAAGATGGTCGCAGCGGGAGCTCCTACAATGAGCAGTTCTTC.

This chain connects TRBV6-5 to TRBJ1-4; 7 nucleotides match TRBD1. With 2 bases clipped from V and 0 bases from J, the junction kept 3 bases outside the gene matches. This CDR3 spans 16 amino acids. The germline CDR1 and CDR2 sequences are MNHEY and SVGAGI. The CDR3 DNA follows: TGTGCCAGCAGTTACGGAGGGGGCCCAACTAATGAAAAACTGTTTTTT. It codes for CASSYGGGPTNEKLFF.

The chain has TRBV4-3 and TRBJ2-1; 10 nucleotides agree with TRBD2. This CDR3 has 16 amino acids. V was clipped by 0 bases and J by 8 bases; unmatched bases: 7. Germline V CDR1 and CDR2: LGHNA, YSLEER. This chain's CDR3 is CASSQDMASGSYEQFF. The DNA of the CDR3 is TGCGCCAGCAGCCAAGATATGGCTAGCGGGAGTTATGAGCAGTTCTTC.

Turning to this clone: The same CDR3 can be traced to other DNA sequences in this sample. This chain connects TRBV27 to TRBJ2-1, with 7 bases matching TRBD1. Germline loops: CDR1 MNHEY, CDR2 SMNVEV (reference sequence). CDR3 length: 13 residues. The junction had 2 bases not matched to a gene; V was cut back by 5 bases and J by 4 bases. In DNA, the CDR3 is TGTGCCAGCAGTCAGACAGGGTACAATGAGCAGTTCTTC. Translation: CASSQTGYNEQFF.